A single T cell receptor (beta chain) is shown here with its context. The antigen is undetermined. Primers included in the PCR were 60 Vbeta and 13 Jbeta primers. TCRdb keeps only in-frame clones here, not all; method: immunoSEQ multiplex PCR. The table includes 150,000 or so clones, approximately 70% detected once. Each donor was healthy, and each was a bone marrow donor. These data originate in a study of cytomegalovirus exposure and HLA in healthy donors. General study results and limits: For cytomegalovirus status, the classifier reportedly gave diagnoses with high specificity and sensitivity. In a later analysis, V- and J-gene trimming of beta chains associated with a DCLRE1C missense variant, replicated independently.

J lost 3 bases, V lost 5 bases, and 6 bases had no gene match. CDR3 size: 15 residues. Germline-derived CDR1 and CDR2 are SGHTA and FQGTGA. The chain links TRBV7-3 to TRBJ2-2, with 7 bases that match TRBD2. This TCR came from a man aged 40-49 years in good health and CMV-seropositive. Material: PBMCs. The CDR3 protein is CASSPIAGDTGELFF. The CDR3 DNA reads TGTGCCAGCAGCCCCATCGCGGGAGACACCGGGGAGCTGTTTTTT.